A selection of T cell receptor beta chains follows, all from one sample in a study of shared clonotypes between healthy human individuals. Assay used: immunoSEQ multiplex PCR; TCRdb lists only in-frame clones, some missing. The table records 2,500,000 or so clones, 90% to 95% of them present only once. Sample: naive CD4+ T cells sorted from blood. These receptors all come from a man between 18 and 35 years old in good health. Each CDR3 is given with its conserved first and last residue. The D gene is left open where the match is weak. Only some rows state a clone size, as once, few, many or a class for expanded clones.

d_call clone_size j_call v_call cdr3_nt cdr3_aa
. . TRBJ1-1 TRBV10-2 TGCGCCAGCTCGTGGGGGGACACTGAAGCTTTCTTT CASSWGDTEAFF
. once TRBJ1-1 TRBV6-6 TGTGCCAGCGAACAGTACACTGAAGCTTTCTTT CASEQYTEAFF
TRBD1 . TRBJ1-1 TRBV7-3 TGTGCCAGCAGCTTCCTTACCGGGACAGGGGGCACTGAAGCTTTCTTT CASSFLTGTGGTEAFF
TRBD2 . TRBJ2-1 TRBV2 TGTGCCAGCAGTGGGCCCAGCGGGACCTACAATGAGCAGTTCTTC CASSGPSGTYNEQFF
TRBD1 . TRBJ1-6 TRBV6-1 TGTGCCAGCCGCCGGGACAGGGATAGAGTGATCCTCCACTTT CASRRDRDRVILHF
TRBD1 . TRBJ2-7 TRBV6-1 TGTGCCAGCAGGCTTGGACAGGGGATCCACTACGAGCAGTACTTC CASRLGQGIHYEQYF
. . TRBJ1-1 TRBV7-3 TGTGCCAGCAGCTTACATAGGAACACTGAAGCTTTCTTT CASSLHRNTEAFF
TRBD1 . TRBJ2-1 TRBV11-3 TGTGCCAGTAGCCTGGGGACAGGTTTCAATGAGCAGTTCTTC CASSLGTGFNEQFF
. . TRBJ2-1 TRBV15 TGTGCCACCAGCAGAGATTACAATGAGCAGTTCTTC CATSRDYNEQFF
. once TRBJ2-7 TRBV4-3 TGCGCCAGCAGCCAAGAAAGAGGGTCCCACGAGCAGTACTTC CASSQERGSHEQYF
TRBD1 . TRBJ1-1 TRBV7-2 TGTGCCAGCAGCCTTCGAGACAGGGCGGGCACTGAAGCTTTCTTT CASSLRDRAGTEAFF
. . TRBJ2-7 TRBV28 TGTGCCAGCAGTTTTAGTCAGGGAGGTTACGAGCAGTACTTC CASSFSQGGYEQYF
. few TRBJ1-6 TRBV2 TGTGCCAGCAGCCTAAGTCGACGGCAGCATAATTCACCCCTCCACTTT CASSLSRRQHNSPLHF
. . TRBJ2-7 TRBV28 TGTGCCAGCCAAGGGAGTTCCTACGAGCAGTACTTC CASQGSSYEQYF
TRBD2 . TRBJ2-1 TRBV18 TGTGCCAGCTCACCACCAAGCGGGGGGGCTGTGAATGAGCAGTTCTTC CASSPPSGGAVNEQFF
TRBD2 . TRBJ2-7 TRBV5-4 TGTGCCAGCGGGACAGCCAGACTAGCGGGGGCTGTTAGCGGGCAGTACTTC CASGTARLAGAVSGQYF
. . TRBJ2-5 TRBV7-2 TGTGCCAGCAGCCAAGTCTTGGAGACCCAGTACTTC CASSQVLETQYF
. . TRBJ2-7 TRBV2 TGTGCCAGCAGTACCGGACCGACCTACGAGCAGTACTTC CASSTGPTYEQYF
. . TRBJ2-2 TRBV7-2 TGTGCCAGCAGCTCCTCCGCCGGGGAGCTGTTTTTT CASSSSAGELFF
TRBD2 once TRBJ2-3 TRBV10-1 TGCGCCAGCAGTGAGTCGGGCGGGGGGGCCGATACGCAGTATTTT CASSESGGGADTQYF
TRBD1 . TRBJ2-2 TRBV7-2 TGTGCCAGCAGCCTACAGGGGTTTTCAAACACCGGGGAGCTGTTTTTT CASSLQGFSNTGELFF
TRBD1 . TRBJ1-3 TRBV7-9 TGTGCCAGCAGCGCCGGACAGGGAAGCTCTGGAAACACCATATATTTT CASSAGQGSSGNTIYF
. . TRBJ1-1 TRBV2 TGTGCCAGCAAAAGGACGGAGAACACTGAAGCTTTCTTT CASKRTENTEAFF
TRBD2 . TRBJ2-3 TRBV7-2 TGTGCCAGCAGCCCCAGGACAGCGGGAGGAACAGATACGCAGTATTTT CASSPRTAGGTDTQYF
. . TRBJ2-7 TRBV29-1 TGCAGCGTCAATGTTGGGGGGAGCTCCTACGAGCAGTACTTC CSVNVGGSSYEQYF
. . TRBJ1-4 TRBV5-1 TGCGCCAGCGCACCGGGACAACTAAATGAAAAACTGTTTTTT CASAPGQLNEKLFF
TRBD1 . TRBJ1-2 TRBV6-5 TGTGCCAGCAGTTACTCAGGGACAGGATTCTATGGCTACACCTTC CASSYSGTGFYGYTF
. . TRBJ2-4 TRBV19 TGTGCCAGTAGTATAGATCTATCGGCAGGGGCCGCCAAAAACATTCAGTACTTC CASSIDLSAGAAKNIQYF
. . TRBJ2-7 TRBV28 TGTGCCAGCATCTCCAGGACTTACTACGAGCAGTACTTC CASISRTYYEQYF
. . TRBJ1-1 TRBV19 TGTGCCAGTAGTAACCTCGAATGGGGCACTGAAGCTTTCTTT CASSNLEWGTEAFF
TRBD1 . TRBJ2-7 TRBV18 TGTGCCAGCTCAGACAGGGTTGCGGCCTACGAGCAGTACTTC CASSDRVAAYEQYF
. . TRBJ1-3 TRBV6-5 TGTGCCAGCAGAGGTAGCCTAGGAAACACCATATATTTT CASRGSLGNTIYF
. . TRBJ2-2 TRBV27 TGTGCCAGCAGTTTGGAACAGCCGGGGACCGGGGAGCTGTTTTTT CASSLEQPGTGELFF
. once TRBJ1-5 TRBV10-3 TGTGCCATCAGTGGCGACCCCCGTAGCCAGCCCCAGCATTTT CAISGDPRSQPQHF
TRBD1 . TRBJ1-5 TRBV5-1 TGCGCCAGCAGCTTGGAGGGGGCAGGGGGGCATCAGCCCCAGCATTTT CASSLEGAGGHQPQHF
. . TRBJ1-4 TRBV2 TGTGCCAGCAGTGGAAAACAGGTTGGCGGTGAAAAACTGTTTTTT CASSGKQVGGEKLFF
TRBD1 . TRBJ1-2 TRBV2 TGTGCCAGCAGTGAAAGAGGGGGCGACTATGGCTACACCTTC CASSERGGDYGYTF
. . TRBJ2-3 TRBV18 TGTGCCAGCTCACCTATCCGGGGGGATACGCAGTATTTT CASSPIRGDTQYF
TRBD2 . TRBJ2-2 TRBV6-1 TGTGCCAGCAGTGTGTCGCCCTCGGGGGGTAGCACCGGGGAGCTGTTTTTT CASSVSPSGGSTGELFF
TRBD1 . TRBJ2-3 TRBV9 TGTGCCAGCAGCGTAGTGGGCACAGGGGGCACAGATACGCAGTATTTT CASSVVGTGGTDTQYF
. once TRBJ1-6 TRBV21-1 TGTGCCAGCACCGAAGGCAAGAATAATTCACCCCTCCACTTT CASTEGKNNSPLHF
. few TRBJ1-1 TRBV6-1 TGTGCCAGCAGTGCTGACAGGCTGAACACTGAAGCTTTCTTT CASSADRLNTEAFF
. . TRBJ2-3 TRBV10-3 TGTGCCATCAATCCCGAGCACACAGATACGCAGTATTTT CAINPEHTDTQYF
. once TRBJ2-5 TRBV25-1 TGTGCCAGCAGTGAAGGAAGCGGACCCCAGGAGACCCAGTACTTC CASSEGSGPQETQYF
. . TRBJ1-1 TRBV15 TGTGCCACCAGCAGAGATTACCAGTCGGGGTTGACTGAAGCTTTCTTT CATSRDYQSGLTEAFF
. . TRBJ1-3 TRBV7-2 TGTGCCAGCAGCTTAGAGGGCAGTTACTCTGGAAACACCATATATTTT CASSLEGSYSGNTIYF
. few TRBJ1-6 TRBV2 TGTGCCAGTTCCAGACAGACTAATTCACCCCTCCACTTT CASSRQTNSPLHF
. . TRBJ2-3 TRBV7-6 TGTGCCAGCAGCTTAGATTGGGGGGGCAACACAGATACGCAGTATTTT CASSLDWGGNTDTQYF
TRBD1 . TRBJ2-2 TRBV6-6 TGTGCCAGCAACACCGGGACAGCGAACACCGGGGAGCTGTTTTTT CASNTGTANTGELFF
. . TRBJ2-7 TRBV30 TGTGCCTGGACGGTTGGGGTCCCCTACGAGCAGTACTTC CAWTVGVPYEQYF
. . TRBJ2-7 TRBV2 TGTGCCAGCAGTCCTCGGTCTCTTTACGAGCAGTACTTC CASSPRSLYEQYF
. few TRBJ1-1 TRBV6-4 TGTGCCAGCAGTCTACAGGGGAACACTGAAGCTTTCTTT CASSLQGNTEAFF
. . TRBJ1-2 TRBV6-6 TGTGCCAGCAGTTACCCGCAGTTAGTCTATGGCTACACCTTC CASSYPQLVYGYTF
. . TRBJ2-3 TRBV30 TGTGCCTGGAGTCGGGACGGGACTAGCACAGATACGCAGTATTTT CAWSRDGTSTDTQYF
TRBD1 . TRBJ1-4 TRBV2 TGTGCCAGCAGGCCGAGACAGGGCCCTTATGAAAAACTGTTTTTT CASRPRQGPYEKLFF